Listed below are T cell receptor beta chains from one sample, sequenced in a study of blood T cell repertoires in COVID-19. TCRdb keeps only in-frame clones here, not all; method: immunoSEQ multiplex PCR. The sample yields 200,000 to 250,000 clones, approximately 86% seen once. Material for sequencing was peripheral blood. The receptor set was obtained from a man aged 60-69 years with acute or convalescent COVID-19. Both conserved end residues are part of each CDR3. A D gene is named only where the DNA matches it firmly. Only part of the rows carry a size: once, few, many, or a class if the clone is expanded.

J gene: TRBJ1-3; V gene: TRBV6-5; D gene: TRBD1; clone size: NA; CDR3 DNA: TGTGCCAACCCGGGACAGGGCAGCTCTGGAAACACCATATATTTT; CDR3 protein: CANPGQGSSGNTIYF
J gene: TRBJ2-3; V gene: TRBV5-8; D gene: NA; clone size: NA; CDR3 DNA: TGTGCCAGCAGCTTGCGTGGACGTAGCGGCCCAGATACGCAGTATTTT; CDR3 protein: CASSLRGRSGPDTQYF
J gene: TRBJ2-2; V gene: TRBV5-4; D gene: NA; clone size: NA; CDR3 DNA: TGTGCCAGCAGCACAGGCGCCCCGAACACCGGGGAGCTGTTTTTT; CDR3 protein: CASSTGAPNTGELFF
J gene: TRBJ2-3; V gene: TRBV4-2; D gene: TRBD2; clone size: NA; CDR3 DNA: TGTGCCAGCAGCCAAGATGCGTCCCCGGGCGGGGGGGGTTCTAGCACAGATACGCAGTATTTT; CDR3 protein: CASSQDASPGGGGSSTDTQYF
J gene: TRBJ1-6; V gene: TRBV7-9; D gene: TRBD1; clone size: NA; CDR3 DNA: TGTGCCAGCAGCAAGACAGGGGGCATGTCCTATAATTCACCCCTCCACTTT; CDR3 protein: CASSKTGGMSYNSPLHF
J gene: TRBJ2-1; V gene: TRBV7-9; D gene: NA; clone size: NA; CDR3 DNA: TGTGCCAGCAGCTTAGAGGGGCCCCGACGGAATGAGCAGTTCTTC; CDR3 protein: CASSLEGPRRNEQFF
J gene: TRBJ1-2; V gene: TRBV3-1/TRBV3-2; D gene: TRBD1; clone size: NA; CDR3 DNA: TGTGCCAGCAGCCAGACCCCGGGACAGGGTGGCTACACCTTC; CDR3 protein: CASSQTPGQGGYTF
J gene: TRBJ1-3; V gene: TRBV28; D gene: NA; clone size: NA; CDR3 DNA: TGTGCCAGCAGTTTGGAGAAACACACCATATATTTT; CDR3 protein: CASSLEKHTIYF
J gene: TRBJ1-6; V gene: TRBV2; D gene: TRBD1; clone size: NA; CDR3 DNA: TGTGCCAGCAGCAAACCGGACAGGAATAATTCACCCCTCCACTTT; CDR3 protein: CASSKPDRNNSPLHF
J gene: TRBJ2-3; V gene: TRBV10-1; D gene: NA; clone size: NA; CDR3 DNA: TGCGCCAGCAGTGAGGCGGGCACAGATACGCAGTATTTT; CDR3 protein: CASSEAGTDTQYF
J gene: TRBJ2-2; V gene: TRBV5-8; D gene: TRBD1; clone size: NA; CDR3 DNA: TGTGCCAGCAGCTTGGTCCGGGGACAGCAATACACCGGGGAGCTGTTTTTT; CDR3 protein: CASSLVRGQQYTGELFF
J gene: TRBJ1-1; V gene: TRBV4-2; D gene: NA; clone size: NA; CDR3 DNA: TGTGCCAGCAGCCAAGCGCAGGGGAACACTGAAGCTTTCTTT; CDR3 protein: CASSQAQGNTEAFF
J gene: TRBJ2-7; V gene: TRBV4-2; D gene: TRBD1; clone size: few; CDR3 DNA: TGTGCCAGCAGCCAAGTGGGACAGGGGGCGCAGCAGTACTTC; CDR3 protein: CASSQVGQGAQQYF
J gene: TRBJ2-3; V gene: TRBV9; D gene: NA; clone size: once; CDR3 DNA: TGTGCCAGCAGCCCAATCAGGTCAGGAGATACGCAGTATTTT; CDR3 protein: CASSPIRSGDTQYF
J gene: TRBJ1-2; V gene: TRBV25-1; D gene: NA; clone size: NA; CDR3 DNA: TGTGCCAGCAGTGGGGGCGCGAACTATGGCTACACCTTC; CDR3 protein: CASSGGANYGYTF
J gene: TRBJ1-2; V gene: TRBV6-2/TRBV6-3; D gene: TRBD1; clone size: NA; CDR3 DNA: TGTGCCAGCAGTTTCTTGACAGGGCGATTTTATGGCTACACCTTC; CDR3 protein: CASSFLTGRFYGYTF
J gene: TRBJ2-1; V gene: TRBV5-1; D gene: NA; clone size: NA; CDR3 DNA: TGCGCCAGCAGCCCTCCTCCCTACAATGAGCAGTTCTTC; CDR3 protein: CASSPPPYNEQFF
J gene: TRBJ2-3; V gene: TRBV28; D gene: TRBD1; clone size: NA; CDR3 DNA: TGTGCCAGCAGCCTCGAACTCATCCGGGACAGGGGGCGCGAAGATACGCAGTATTTT; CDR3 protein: CASSLELIRDRGREDTQYF
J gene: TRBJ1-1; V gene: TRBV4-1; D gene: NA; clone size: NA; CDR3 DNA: TGCGCCAGCAGCCAAAATCGGGGGGCGGCTTTCTTT; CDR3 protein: CASSQNRGAAFF
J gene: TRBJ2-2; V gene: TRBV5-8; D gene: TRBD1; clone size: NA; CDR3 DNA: TGTGCCAGCAGCCGCAGGGGGTTAGTCGGCGGGGAGCTGTTTTTT; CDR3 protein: CASSRRGLVGGELFF
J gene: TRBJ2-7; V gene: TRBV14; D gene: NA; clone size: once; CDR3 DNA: TGTGCCAGCAGCCAAGCCGGGTTTGGCGAGCAGTACTTC; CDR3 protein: CASSQAGFGEQYF
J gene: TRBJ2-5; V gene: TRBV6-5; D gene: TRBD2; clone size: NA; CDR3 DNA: TGTGCCAGCAGCACCTCAGCTTTAGCGGGGGGAAACCAGTACTTC; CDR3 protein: CASSTSALAGGNQYF
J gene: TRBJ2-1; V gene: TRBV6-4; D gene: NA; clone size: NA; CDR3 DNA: TGTGCCAGCAGCGCGGGGAGCTCCTACAATGAGCAGTTCTTC; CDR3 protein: CASSAGSSYNEQFF
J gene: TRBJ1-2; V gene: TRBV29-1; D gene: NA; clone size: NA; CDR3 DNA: TGCAGCGCCGGCGTTACAGGGTATGGCTACACCTTC; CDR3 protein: CSAGVTGYGYTF
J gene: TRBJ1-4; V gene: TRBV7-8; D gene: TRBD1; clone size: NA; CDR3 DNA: TGTGCCAGCAGCAAAGGACAGGGGCGAAATGAAAAACTGTTTTTT; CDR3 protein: CASSKGQGRNEKLFF
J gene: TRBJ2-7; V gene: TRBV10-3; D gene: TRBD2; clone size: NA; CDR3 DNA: TGTGCCATCAGTGAGGTCGGCGGGGGGAACTACGAGCAGTACTTC; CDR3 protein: CAISEVGGGNYEQYF
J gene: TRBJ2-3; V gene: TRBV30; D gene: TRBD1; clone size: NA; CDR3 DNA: TGTGCCTGGGGGTCTTGGACAGGGGCCACAGATACGCAGTATTTT; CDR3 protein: CAWGSWTGATDTQYF
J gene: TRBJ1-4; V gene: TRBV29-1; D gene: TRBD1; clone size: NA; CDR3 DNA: TGCAGCGTGGCCGGGACAGGCGGGGAAAAACTGTTTTTT; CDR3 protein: CSVAGTGGEKLFF
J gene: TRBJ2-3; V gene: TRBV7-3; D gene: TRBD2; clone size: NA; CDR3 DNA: TGTGCCAGCAGCAGAGCGGGGGGGCTCACAGATACGCAGTATTTT; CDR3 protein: CASSRAGGLTDTQYF
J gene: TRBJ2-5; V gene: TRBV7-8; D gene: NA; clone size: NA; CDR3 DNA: TGTGCCAGCAGCTTAGGGGGGGGGCCGAAGACCCAGTACTTC; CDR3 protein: CASSLGGGPKTQYF
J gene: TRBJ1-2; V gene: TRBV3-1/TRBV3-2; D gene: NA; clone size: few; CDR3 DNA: TGTGCCAGCAGCCAAGGGAGTCGGTATGGCTACACCTTC; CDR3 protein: CASSQGSRYGYTF
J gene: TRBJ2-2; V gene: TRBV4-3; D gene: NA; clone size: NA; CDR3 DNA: TGCGCCAGCAGCCAAGATTACGGTTCGAACACCGGGGAGCTGTTTTTT; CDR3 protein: CASSQDYGSNTGELFF
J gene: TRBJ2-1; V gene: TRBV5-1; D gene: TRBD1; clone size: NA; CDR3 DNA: TGCGCCAGCAGCCGGGGACAGGGGACGGATGAGCAGTTCTTC; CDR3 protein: CASSRGQGTDEQFF
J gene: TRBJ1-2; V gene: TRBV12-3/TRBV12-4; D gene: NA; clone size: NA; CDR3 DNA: TGTGCCAGCAGTTTGTCCAGCTATGGCTACACCTTC; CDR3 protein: CASSLSSYGYTF
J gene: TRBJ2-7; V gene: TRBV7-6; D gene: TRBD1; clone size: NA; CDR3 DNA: TGTGCCAGCAGCTTAGATGGGAGGACAGGGGACGAGCAGTACTTC; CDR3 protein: CASSLDGRTGDEQYF
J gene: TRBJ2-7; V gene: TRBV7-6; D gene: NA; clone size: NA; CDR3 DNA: TGTGCCAGCAGCTTAGGGGCATCAGGGGTTTCCGAGCAGTACTTC; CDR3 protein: CASSLGASGVSEQYF
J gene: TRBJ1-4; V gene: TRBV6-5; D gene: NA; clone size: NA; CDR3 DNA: TGTGCCAGTGCGAAACCCTATAATGAAAAACTGTTTTTT; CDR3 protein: CASAKPYNEKLFF
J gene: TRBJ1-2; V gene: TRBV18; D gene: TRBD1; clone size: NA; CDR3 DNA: TGTGCCAGCTCACCGGAAGGACAGGGAGGGAACTATGGCTACACCTTC; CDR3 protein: CASSPEGQGGNYGYTF
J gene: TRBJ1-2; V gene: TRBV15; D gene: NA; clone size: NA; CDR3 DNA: TGTGCCACCAGCAGAGATCGTCAGGCAGGCTATGGCTACACCTTC; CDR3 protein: CATSRDRQAGYGYTF
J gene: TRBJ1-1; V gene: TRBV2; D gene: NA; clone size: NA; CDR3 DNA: TGTGCCAGCACCACCGGGATGGGGGGACTAGCTTTCTTT; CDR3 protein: CASTTGMGGLAFF
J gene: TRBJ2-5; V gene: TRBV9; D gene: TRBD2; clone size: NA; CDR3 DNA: TGTGCCAGCAGCCCCTCCTCGAGCGGGGGGGGCCCGAGGACCCAGTACTTC; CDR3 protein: CASSPSSSGGGPRTQYF
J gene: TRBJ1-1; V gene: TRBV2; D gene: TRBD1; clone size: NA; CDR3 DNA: TGTGCCAGCAGTGCGAACAGGGGGGGGAACACTGAAGCTTTCTTT; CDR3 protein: CASSANRGGNTEAFF
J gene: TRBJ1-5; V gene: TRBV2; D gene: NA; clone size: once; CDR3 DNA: TGTGCCAGCAGTCCAAGAGAGCGGGGCAATCAGCCCCAGCATTTT; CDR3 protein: CASSPRERGNQPQHF
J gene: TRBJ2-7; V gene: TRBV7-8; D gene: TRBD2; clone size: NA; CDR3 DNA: TGTGCCAGCAGCAGATTAGCGGGGGGGCAGGGGTACGAGCAGTACTTC; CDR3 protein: CASSRLAGGQGYEQYF
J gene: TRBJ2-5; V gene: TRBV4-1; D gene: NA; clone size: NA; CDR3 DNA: TGCGCCAGCAGCCAAGAAGGCGGACAAGAGACCCAGTACTTC; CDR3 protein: CASSQEGGQETQYF
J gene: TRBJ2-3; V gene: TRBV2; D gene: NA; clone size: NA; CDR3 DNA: TGTGCCAGCAGGCAGTCTAGCACAGATACGCAGTATTTT; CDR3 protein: CASRQSSTDTQYF
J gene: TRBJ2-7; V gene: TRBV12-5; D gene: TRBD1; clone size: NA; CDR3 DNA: TGTGCTATCGAAAGAGGACAGGGTTCCTACGAGCAGTACTTC; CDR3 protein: CAIERGQGSYEQYF
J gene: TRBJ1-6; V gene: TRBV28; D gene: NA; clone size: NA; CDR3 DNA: TGTGCCAGCAGAGCCAGAGGAGGGAGCTCCTATAATTCACCCCTCCACTTT; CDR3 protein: CASRARGGSSYNSPLHF
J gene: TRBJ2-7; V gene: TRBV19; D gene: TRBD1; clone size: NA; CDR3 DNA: TGTGCCAGTAGCAACAGGGGAAGCTCCTACGAGCAGTACTTC; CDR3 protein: CASSNRGSSYEQYF
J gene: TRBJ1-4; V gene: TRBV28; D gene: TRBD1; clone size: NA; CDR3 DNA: TGTGCCAGCAGTTCGTCCCGGGACAGGGGAGCCTCTTTT; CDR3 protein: CASSSSRDRGASF
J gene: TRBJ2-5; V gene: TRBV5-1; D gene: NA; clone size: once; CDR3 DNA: TGCGCCAGCGGTGCTTCAGGGGAGACCCAGTACTTC; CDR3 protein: CASGASGETQYF
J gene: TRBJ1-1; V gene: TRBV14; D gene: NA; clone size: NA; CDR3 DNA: TGTGCCAGCAGCCATCTTGGAGACACTGAAGCTTTCTTT; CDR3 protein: CASSHLGDTEAFF
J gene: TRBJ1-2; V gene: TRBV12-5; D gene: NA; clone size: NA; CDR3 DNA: TGTGCTAGTGGTTTACAGGGAAAAACCTTCTATGGCTACACCTTC; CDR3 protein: CASGLQGKTFYGYTF